This T cell receptor (beta chain) was profiled in a study of early T cells in non-severe SARS-CoV-2 infection. Individual cDNA molecules carried attached unique molecular identifiers. TCRdb reanalysed the 5' RACE reads using MiXCR and keeps one entry per CDR3 protein. The sample holds tens of thousands of distinct CDR3 sequences; about 10% are singletons and the top ten take 3.9%. This CDR3 region has 17 residues. Germline V lookup: CDR1 DFQATT, CDR2 SNEGSKA (reference sequence). J lost 2 bases, V lost 0 bases, and 7 bases had no gene match. The receptor was derived from an adult who was a healthcare worker with PCR-confirmed SARS-CoV-2 infection or an uninfected control (not recorded which). This sample comprised whole blood, obtained at baseline. The chain has TRBV20-1 and TRBJ1-6, with 7 bases fitting TRBD1. The CDR3 protein is CSARDQARGTYNSPLHF. The CDR3 bases are TGCAGTGCTAGAGATCAGGCCAGGGGGACCTATAATTCACCCCTCCACTTT.